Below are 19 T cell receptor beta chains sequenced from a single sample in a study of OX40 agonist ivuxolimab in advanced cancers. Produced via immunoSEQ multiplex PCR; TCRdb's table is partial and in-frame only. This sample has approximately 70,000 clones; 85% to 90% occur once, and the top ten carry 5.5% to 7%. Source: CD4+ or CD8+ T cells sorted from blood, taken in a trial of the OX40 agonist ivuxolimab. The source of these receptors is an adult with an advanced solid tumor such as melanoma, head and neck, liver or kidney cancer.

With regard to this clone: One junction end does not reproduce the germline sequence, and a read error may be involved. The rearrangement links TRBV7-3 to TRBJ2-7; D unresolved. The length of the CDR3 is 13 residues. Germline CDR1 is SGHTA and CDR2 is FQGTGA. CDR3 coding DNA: TGTGTCAGCAGCATGGGCCCAGAGGACGAGCAGTACTTC. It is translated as CVSSMGPEDEQYF.

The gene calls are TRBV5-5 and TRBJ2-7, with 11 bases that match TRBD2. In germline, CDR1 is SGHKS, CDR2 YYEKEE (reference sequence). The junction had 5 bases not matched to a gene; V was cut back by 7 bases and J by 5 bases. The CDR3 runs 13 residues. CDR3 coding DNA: TGTGCCAGCCGACTAGCGGGATCCGACGAGCAGTACTTC. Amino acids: CASRLAGSDEQYF.

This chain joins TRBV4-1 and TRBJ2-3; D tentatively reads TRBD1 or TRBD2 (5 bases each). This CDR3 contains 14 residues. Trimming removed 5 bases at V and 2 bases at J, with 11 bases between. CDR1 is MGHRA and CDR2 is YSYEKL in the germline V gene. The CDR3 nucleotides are TGCGCCAGCAGCGATAGAGGGGTCACAGATACGCAGTATTTT. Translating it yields CASSDRGVTDTQYF.

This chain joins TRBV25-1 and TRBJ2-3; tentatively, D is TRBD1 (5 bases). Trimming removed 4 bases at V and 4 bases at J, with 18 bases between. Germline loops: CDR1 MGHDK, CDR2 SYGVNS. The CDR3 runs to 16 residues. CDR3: CASSAYTGYEADTQYF. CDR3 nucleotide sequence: TGTGCCAGCAGTGCCTACACAGGATACGAGGCAGATACGCAGTATTTT.

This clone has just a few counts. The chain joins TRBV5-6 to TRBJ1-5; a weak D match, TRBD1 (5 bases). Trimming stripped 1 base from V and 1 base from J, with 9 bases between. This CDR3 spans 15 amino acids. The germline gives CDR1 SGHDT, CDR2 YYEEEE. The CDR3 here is CASSLSGHSNQPQHF. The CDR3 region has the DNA TGTGCCAGCAGCTTGTCTGGACACAGCAATCAGCCCCAGCATTTT.

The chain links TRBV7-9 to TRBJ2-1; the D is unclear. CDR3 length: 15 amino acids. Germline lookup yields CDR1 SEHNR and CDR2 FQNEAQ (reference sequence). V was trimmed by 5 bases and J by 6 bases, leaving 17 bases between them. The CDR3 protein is CASSPPGVWFNEQFF. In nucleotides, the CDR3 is TGTGCCAGCAGCCCGCCTGGGGTCTGGTTCAATGAGCAGTTCTTC. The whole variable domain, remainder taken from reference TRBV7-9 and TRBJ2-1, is DTGVSQNPRHKITKRGQNVTFRCDPISEHNRLYWYRQTLGQGPEFLTYFQNEAQLEKSRLLSDRFSAERPKGSFSTLEIQRTEQGDSAMYLCASSPPGVWFNEQFFGPGTRLTVL.

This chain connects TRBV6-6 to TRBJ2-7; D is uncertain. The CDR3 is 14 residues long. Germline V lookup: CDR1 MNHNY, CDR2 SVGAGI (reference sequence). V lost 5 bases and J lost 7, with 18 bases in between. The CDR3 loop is CASSASGLSWEQYF. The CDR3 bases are TGTGCCAGCAGTGCATCCGGCCTATCCTGGGAGCAGTACTTC.

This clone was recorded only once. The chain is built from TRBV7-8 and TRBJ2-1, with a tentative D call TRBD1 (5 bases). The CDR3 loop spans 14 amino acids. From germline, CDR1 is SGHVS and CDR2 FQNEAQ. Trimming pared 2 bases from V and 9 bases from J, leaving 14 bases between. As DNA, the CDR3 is TGTGCCAGCAGCTTACAGGGCTGGCAACGTGAGCAGTTCTTC. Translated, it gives CASSLQGWQREQFF.

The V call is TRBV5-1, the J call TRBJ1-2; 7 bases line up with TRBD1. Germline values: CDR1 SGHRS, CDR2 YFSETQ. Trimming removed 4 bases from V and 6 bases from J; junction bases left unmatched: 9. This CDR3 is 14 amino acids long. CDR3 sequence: CASSATGVDDGYTF. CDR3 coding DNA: TGCGCCAGCAGCGCAACAGGGGTCGATGATGGCTACACCTTC.

In nucleotides, the CDR3 is TGTGCCAGCAGCTTAGTGGCCTACTCTGGAAACACCATATATTTT. As protein: CASSLVAYSGNTIYF. V usage is TRBV7-2 and J usage is TRBJ1-3; D unresolved. Per the germline V gene, CDR1 is SGHTA and CDR2 is FQGNSA. The CDR3 covers 15 residues. V was cut by 1 base and J by 0 bases, with 7 bases left in between.

CDR3 coding DNA: TGTGCCAGCTCACCTACCTACACCAATGAGCAGTTCTTC. Translation: CASSPTYTNEQFF. The V gene is TRBV18, the J gene TRBJ2-1; D is unclear. V was shortened by 3 bases and J by 6 bases, with 9 bases between the two germline ends. Germline CDR1 is KGHSH and CDR2 is LQKENI. The CDR3 is 13 amino acids.

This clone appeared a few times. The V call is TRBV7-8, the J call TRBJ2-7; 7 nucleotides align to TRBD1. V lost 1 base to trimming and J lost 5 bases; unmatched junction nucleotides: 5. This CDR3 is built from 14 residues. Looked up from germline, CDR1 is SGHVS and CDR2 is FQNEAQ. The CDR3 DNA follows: TGTGCCAGCAGCTTAGAGGACAGGCTCCACGAGCAGTACTTC. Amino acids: CASSLEDRLHEQYF.

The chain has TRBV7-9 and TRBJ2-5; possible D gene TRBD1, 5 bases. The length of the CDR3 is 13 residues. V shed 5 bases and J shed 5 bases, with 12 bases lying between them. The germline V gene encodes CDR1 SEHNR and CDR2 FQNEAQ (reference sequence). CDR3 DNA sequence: TGTGCCAGCAGCAGCAGTGGGGCGGAGACCCAGTACTTC. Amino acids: CASSSSGAETQYF.

This CDR3 reads CASSPPVAVAEAFF. The CDR3, as DNA: TGTGCCAGCAGTCCTCCGGTGGCAGTCGCTGAAGCTTTCTTT. The chain combines TRBV6-5 with TRBJ1-1; no clear D gene. The germline CDR1 and CDR2 sequences are MNHEY and SVGAGI. The length of the CDR3 is 14 residues. Trimming stripped 5 bases from V and 6 bases from J, with 16 bases between.

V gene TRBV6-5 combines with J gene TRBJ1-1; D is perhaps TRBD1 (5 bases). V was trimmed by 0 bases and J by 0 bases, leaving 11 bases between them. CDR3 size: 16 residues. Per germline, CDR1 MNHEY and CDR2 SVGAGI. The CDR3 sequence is CASSYSPGLMNTEAFF. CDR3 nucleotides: TGTGCCAGCAGTTACTCGCCAGGGTTGATGAACACTGAAGCTTTCTTT.

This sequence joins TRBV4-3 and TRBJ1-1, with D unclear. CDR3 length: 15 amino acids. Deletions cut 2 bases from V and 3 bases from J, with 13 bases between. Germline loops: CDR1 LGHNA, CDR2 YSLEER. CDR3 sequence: CASSQLRGADTEAFF. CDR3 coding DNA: TGCGCCAGCAGCCAATTGCGGGGAGCGGACACTGAAGCTTTCTTT.

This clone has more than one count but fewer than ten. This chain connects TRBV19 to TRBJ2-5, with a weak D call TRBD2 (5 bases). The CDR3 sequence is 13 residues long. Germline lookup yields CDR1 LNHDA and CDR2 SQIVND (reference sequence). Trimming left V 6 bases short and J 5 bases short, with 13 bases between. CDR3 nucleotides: TGTGCCAGTAGAAAGGACTTTGGGGAGACCCAGTACTTC. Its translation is CASRKDFGETQYF.

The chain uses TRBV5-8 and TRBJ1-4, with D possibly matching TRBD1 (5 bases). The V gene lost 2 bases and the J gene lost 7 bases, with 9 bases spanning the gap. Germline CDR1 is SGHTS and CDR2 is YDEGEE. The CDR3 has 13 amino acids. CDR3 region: CASSLGTVEKLFF. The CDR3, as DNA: TGTGCCAGCAGCTTAGGGACGGTTGAAAAACTGTTTTTT.

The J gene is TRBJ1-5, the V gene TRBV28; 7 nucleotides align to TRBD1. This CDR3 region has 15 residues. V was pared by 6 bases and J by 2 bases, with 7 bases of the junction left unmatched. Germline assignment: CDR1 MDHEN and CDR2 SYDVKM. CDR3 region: CASRTTGEGNQPQHF. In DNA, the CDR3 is TGTGCCAGCAGGACAACAGGGGAAGGCAATCAGCCCCAGCATTTT.